This T cell receptor beta chain was sequenced for a study of control samples from healthy donors and cancer patients. The repertoire was sequenced with immunoSEQ multiplex PCR; TCRdb's copy has only in-frame clones and lacks some. This table has 230,000 or so clones, around 94% appearing once. This CDR3 is 17 amino acids long. CDR1 and CDR2 from the germline V gene are LGHNA and YNFKEQ. With 3 bases clipped from V and 4 bases from J, the junction kept 12 bases outside the gene matches. The sequenced material came from blood. The chain joins TRBV4-2 to TRBJ1-5; 7 nucleotides align to TRBD1. This TCR was sampled from a man aged 45-65 years in good health. The CDR3 reads CASSQATGAGGNQPQHF. CDR3 sequence (DNA): TGTGCCAGCAGCCAGGCAACAGGGGCCGGAGGTAATCAGCCCCAGCATTTT.